Below, 26 T cell receptor beta chains from the same sample are listed, as sequenced in a study of control samples from healthy donors and cancer patients. The data were produced by immunoSEQ multiplex PCR, yet TCRdb's version contains in-frame clones alone and is incomplete. Seen here are 40,000 to 55,000 clones, roughly 86% observed once, and the top ten hold about 10%. The sample comprised PBMCs. The origin of the receptors is a woman aged 60-75 years with lung cancer.

The CDR3 loop is CAWSVPGGEGYTF. The CDR3, as DNA: TGTGCCTGGAGTGTACCGGGGGGGGAGGGCTACACCTTC. This chain joins TRBV30 and TRBJ1-2; the D gene is possibly TRBD1 (5 bases). Germline CDR1 GTSNPN, CDR2 SVGIG (reference sequence). The V end lost 0 bases, the J end lost 8 bases, and 13 bases lay between the germline ends. This CDR3 comprises 13 residues.

The rearrangement links TRBV7-3 to TRBJ2-7, with unresolved D. Germline CDR1 SGHTA, CDR2 FQGTGA. This CDR3 is 13 amino acids long. V lost 2 bases, J lost 3 bases, and 8 bases lay in between. The CDR3 DNA sequence: TGTGCCAGCAGCTTAGTCCCGGGCTACGAGCAGTACTTC. Protein product: CASSLVPGYEQYF. Supplemented by reference TRBV7-3 and TRBJ2-7, the full variable domain reads GAGVSQTPSNKVTEKGKYVELRCDPISGHTALYWYRQSLGQGPEFLIYFQGTGAADDSGLPNDRFFAVRPEGSVSTLKIQRTERGDSAVYLCASSLVPGYEQYFGPGTRLTVT.

The DNA of the CDR3 is TGTGCCAGTAGTATAGGGCGGGCAGGGACCTATGGCTACACCTTC. This sequence encodes CASSIGRAGTYGYTF. This chain links TRBV19 with TRBJ1-2; TRBD1 might be the D (5 bases). Per the germline V gene, CDR1 is LNHDA and CDR2 is SQIVND (reference sequence). This CDR3 is 15 amino acids long. Trimming removed 1 base from V and 4 bases from J, with 13 bases in between.

This clone was found a few times. The chain combines TRBV5-4 with TRBJ2-5; possibly TRBD2 for D (6 bases). Germline V gene sequence: CDR1 SGHNT, CDR2 YYREEE (reference sequence). The V gene lost 4 bases and the J gene lost 7 bases, with 14 bases spanning the gap. The CDR3 spans 13 residues. The CDR3 reads CASSRDEEGTQYF. Written as DNA, the CDR3 is TGTGCCAGCAGCCGGGACGAGGAGGGGACCCAGTACTTC.

In DNA form, the CDR3 reads TGTGCCACCAGTGACGAGGACAGGGGGCCCGGTGAGCAGTTCTTC. Translated: CATSDEDRGPGEQFF. The chain uses TRBV24-1 and TRBJ2-1; 11 bases are shared with TRBD1. Germline V gene lookup returns CDR1 KGHDR and CDR2 SFDVKD. The CDR3 extends over 15 amino acids. V trimming: 4 bases; J trimming: 9 bases; junction bases outside the gene matches: 7.

The chain carries TRBV2 and TRBJ2-7; D is unclear. V lost 8 bases and J 3 bases, leaving 17 bases between the germline ends. The CDR3 consists of 14 residues. Germline V gives CDR1 SNHLY, CDR2 FYNNEI. CDR3 coding DNA: TGTGCCAGCGGTTCAGACATAGGCCTCTACGAGCAGTACTTC. Translated: CASGSDIGLYEQYF.

Concerning this clone itself: Within the sample, other DNA sequences also encode this same CDR3. The J gene is TRBJ2-7, the V gene TRBV18; D might be TRBD1 (5 bases). The germline V gene encodes CDR1 KGHSH and CDR2 LQKENI. V was shortened by 6 bases and J by 7 bases, with 10 bases between the two germline ends. The CDR3 loop spans 11 amino acids. This CDR3 reads CASSPDREQYF. Here the CDR3 DNA reads TGTGCCAGCTCCCCTGACAGAGAGCAGTACTTC.

This clone was observed a handful of times. The CDR3 DNA reads TGTGCCAGCAGCCAAGATAGGCGGGGCGAGCAGTACTTC. Amino acid sequence: CASSQDRRGEQYF. This chain links TRBV3-1 (or the pseudogene TRBV3-2) with TRBJ2-7, with a possible D match to TRBD2 (6 bases). V lost 0 bases and J 6 bases, leaving 9 bases between the germline ends. In germline, CDR1 is LGHDT, CDR2 YNNKEL (reference sequence). The CDR3 covers 13 residues.

The chain links TRBV12-5 to TRBJ1-5; D gene ambiguous. CDR1 LGHNT and CDR2 FRNRAP come from the germline V gene. V shed 7 bases and J shed 0 bases, with 7 bases lying between them. The CDR3 totals 13 residues. CDR3 bases: TGTGCTAGTGCGCGGCATAGCAATCAGCCCCAGCATTTT. Its translation is CASARHSNQPQHF.

The chain joins TRBV6-5 to TRBJ1-1; D gene uncertain. V was pared by 3 bases and J by 5 bases, with 4 bases between. CDR1 is MNHEY, CDR2 SVGAGI, per germline. CDR3 size: 11 residues. Written as DNA, the CDR3 is TGTGCCAGCAGTTATGGGACTGAAGCTTTCTTT. It encodes CASSYGTEAFF.

The chain is built from TRBV28 and TRBJ1-4, with 8 positions matching TRBD1. Germline V lookup: CDR1 MDHEN, CDR2 SYDVKM. This CDR3 is 15 amino acids long. Trimming took 3 bases from V and 8 from J; bases not matched to a gene: 8. CDR3 bases: TGTGCCAGCAGTTTCAATTCAGGGGGCGGCGAAAAACTGTTTTTT. Translation gives CASSFNSGGGEKLFF.

This clone appeared once. CDR3 residues: CASSPRGGRGDYGYTF. Here the CDR3 DNA reads TGTGCCAGCAGCCCCAGAGGGGGCAGGGGGGACTATGGCTACACCTTC. The rearrangement joins TRBV7-2 to TRBJ1-2; 7 bases align to TRBD1. Germline V gene data show CDR1 as SGHTA and CDR2 as FQGNSA. CDR3 length: 16 residues. V dropped 5 bases and J dropped 3; count of bases not matched to a gene: 12.

The chain combines TRBV6-5 with TRBJ2-3, with D possibly TRBD1 on 6 matching bases. V lost 5 bases, J lost 6 bases, and 12 bases lay in between. The CDR3 has 13 residues. Germline V CDR1 and CDR2: MNHEY, SVGAGI. The CDR3 DNA reads TGTGCCAGCAGTCGGTCACAGGGTGATACGCAGTATTTT. Protein: CASSRSQGDTQYF.

The J gene is TRBJ2-1, the V gene TRBV7-3, with 13 bases fitting TRBD2. V lost 1 base and J lost 7; bases outside the gene matches: 7. The CDR3 totals 17 residues. The germline gives CDR1 SGHTA, CDR2 FQGTGA. DNA for the CDR3: TGTGCCAGCAGCTTAAGTGGGGGGACTAGCGGGAAGAATGAGCAGTTCTTC. The encoded protein is CASSLSGGTSGKNEQFF.

This chain connects TRBV7-9 to TRBJ2-5; no clear D. The CDR3 extends over 13 amino acids. V dropped 5 bases and J dropped 7 bases, with 14 bases sitting between them. CDR1 and CDR2 (germline): SEHNR, FQNEAQ (reference sequence). In nucleotides, the CDR3 is TGTGCCAGCAGCCTTGGGATGGGTCGGACCCAGTACTTC. Its protein product is CASSLGMGRTQYF.

V usage is TRBV6-5 and J usage is TRBJ2-7, with 7 positions matching TRBD1. V lost 6 bases to trimming and J lost 0 bases; unmatched junction nucleotides: 8. The CDR3 is made up of 15 amino acids. Germline V CDR1 and CDR2: MNHEY, SVGAGI. CDR3 coding DNA: TGTGCCAGCAGCCCGGGACAGACGAGCTCCTACGAGCAGTACTTC. Its translation: CASSPGQTSSYEQYF.

The CDR3, as DNA: TGTGCCAGCAGTTTTACCAGCGGCTATTTAGATACGCAGTATTTT. It encodes CASSFTSGYLDTQYF. The chain links TRBV28 to TRBJ2-3; a weak D match, TRBD2 (5 bases). Trimming cost V 3 bases and J 5 bases, with 15 bases left between them. Looked up from germline, CDR1 is MDHEN and CDR2 is SYDVKM. The CDR3 is made up of 15 amino acids.

DNA of the CDR3: TGTGCCAGCAGCTTACAACCGGACAGCACTGAAGCTTTCTTT. Amino acid sequence: CASSLQPDSTEAFF. The chain links TRBV7-2 to TRBJ1-1; perhaps TRBD1 as D (6 bases). Germline CDR1 SGHTA, CDR2 FQGNSA. CDR3 length: 14 amino acids. The ends were cut back, 2 bases at V and 4 bases at J, with 11 bases in the middle.

The DNA of the CDR3 is TGTGCCAGCAGTACTTCAGGGGAGGTTGGCACTGAAGCTTTCTTT. This encodes CASSTSGEVGTEAFF. V gene TRBV6-2 or TRBV6-3 combines with J gene TRBJ1-1; TRBD1 is a possible D gene (6 bases). This CDR3 region has 15 residues. CDR1 MNHEY and CDR2 SVGEGT come from the germline V gene. V lost 5 bases and J 4 bases, leaving 17 bases between the germline ends.

The table lists this clone with a count of one. The rearrangement joins TRBV7-9 to TRBJ2-1; 15 positions agree with TRBD2. Germline-derived CDR1 and CDR2 are SEHNR and FQNEAQ (reference sequence). Losses at the gene ends were 5 bases for V and 7 bases for J; bases not matched to a gene: 6. The CDR3 runs 16 residues. CDR3 coding DNA: TGTGCCAGCAGCGCATCAGGACTAGCGGGAGGGAATGAGCAGTTCTTC. Its translation: CASSASGLAGGNEQFF.

The chain recombines TRBV11-2 with TRBJ1-4, with 7 bases identical to TRBD1. Germline loops: CDR1 SGHAT, CDR2 FQNNGV. V gave up 2 bases and J gave up 7 bases; unmatched junction bases: 1. The CDR3 sequence is 13 residues long. CDR3 nucleotides: TGTGCCAGCAGCTTAAGACAGGGTGAAAAACTGTTTTTT. This sequence encodes CASSLRQGEKLFF.

The rearrangement links TRBV11-1 to TRBJ2-1; D is undetermined. CDR3 length: 14 amino acids. Trimming took off 3 bases at V and 7 bases at J, with 13 bases between the two ends. Germline-derived CDR1 and CDR2 are SGHAT and FQDESV (reference sequence). The DNA for the CDR3 is TGTGCCAGCAGCTTCATTTTGACCGTAAATGAGCAGTTCTTC. It yields the protein CASSFILTVNEQFF.

The chain couples TRBV25-1 to TRBJ1-2; the match to TRBD1 covers 7 bases. J lost 4 bases, V lost 1 base, and 9 bases had no gene match. CDR3 length: 16 residues. CDR1 is MGHDK and CDR2 is SYGVNS in the germline V gene. CDR3 nucleotide sequence: TGTGCCAGCAGTGAATGGGGGCCGGGACAGACCTATGGCTACACCTTC. Translation gives CASSEWGPGQTYGYTF.

This chain connects TRBV2 to TRBJ1-5, with D possibly TRBD1 on 5 matching bases. Germline V CDR1 and CDR2: SNHLY, FYNNEI. Trimming left V 5 bases short and J 6 bases short, with 11 bases between. The CDR3 runs to 13 residues. The CDR3 bases are TGTGCCAGCAGTTGGGACCCAGCTCAGCCCCAGCATTTT. It specifies CASSWDPAQPQHF.

V and J are TRBV10-3 and TRBJ1-2; possible D gene TRBD1, 5 bases. The V and J ends lost 2 bases and 7 bases respectively, with 8 bases between them. The CDR3 is 12 residues long. Germline assignment: CDR1 ENHRY and CDR2 SYGVKD. The CDR3 loop is CAISEGAGGYTF. CDR3 sequence (DNA): TGTGCCATCAGTGAGGGGGCTGGTGGCTACACCTTC.

The chain combines TRBV11-1 with TRBJ2-2; unclear D gene. Trimming shortened V by 2 bases and J by 4 bases, and 11 bases separated the two germline ends. The CDR3 runs 15 residues. Per the germline V gene, CDR1 is SGHAT and CDR2 is FQDESV (reference sequence). CDR3 nucleotides: TGTGCCAGCAGCTTAAATGGGGTTCCCACCGGGGAGCTGTTTTTT. It yields the protein CASSLNGVPTGELFF. Supplemented by reference TRBV11-1 and TRBJ2-2, the full variable domain reads EAEVAQSPRYKITEKSQAVAFWCDPISGHATLYWYRQILGQGPELLVQFQDESVVDDSQLPKDRFSAERLKGVDSTLKIQPAELGDSAMYLCASSLNGVPTGELFFGEGSRLTVL.